This is a list of T cell receptor beta chains from one sample in a study of shared clonotypes between healthy human individuals. Sequencing was performed with immunoSEQ multiplex PCR; in TCRdb, only in-frame clones are kept and a portion is missing. The sample contains roughly 2 million clones, roughly 95% of which appear only once. Sample: naive CD4+ T cells sorted from blood. Receptors were obtained from a young man in good health. Both conserved end residues are part of each CDR3. A D gene is named only where the DNA matches it firmly. Clone size is stated in some rows and not others, as once, few, many or a class when expanded.

TRBV6-4	TRBJ2-2	.	.	TGTGCCAGCAGTGCCACGGAGGTATCCGGGGAGCTGTTTTTT	CASSATEVSGELFF
TRBV5-4	TRBJ2-5	TRBD1	.	TGTGCCAGCAGCTGGGACAGGACCCAGGGTGGGACCCAGTACTTC	CASSWDRTQGGTQYF
TRBV29-1	TRBJ1-5	.	.	TGCAGCTATTACCTGAGCAATCAGCCCCAGCATTTT	CSYYLSNQPQHF
TRBV30	TRBJ2-1	TRBD2	.	TGTGCCTGGGGGGGACTAGCGGCAAATGAGCAGTTCTTC	CAWGGLAANEQFF
TRBV2	TRBJ1-6	.	.	TGTGCCAGCAGGGGAGGGAGGTCCCATAATTCACCCCTCCACTTT	CASRGGRSHNSPLHF
TRBV6-1	TRBJ2-1	TRBD2	.	TGTGCCAGCAGTGAAGCGCTAGCGGCCAACAAGGAGGGTGAGCAGTTCTTC	CASSEALAANKEGEQFF
TRBV5-4	TRBJ2-7	.	.	TGTGCCAGCAGCTTGGCCGCGCAGGGATACTACGAGCAGTACTTC	CASSLAAQGYYEQYF
TRBV28	TRBJ2-5	.	.	.	CASSWGSGSPNF
TRBV18	TRBJ2-5	TRBD1	.	TGTGCCAGCTCACAAGGACAGGGGCGGGAGACCCAGTACTTC	CASSQGQGRETQYF
TRBV23-1	TRBJ2-2	.	.	TGCGCCAGCAGTCAATCCCTGGGGAACACCGGGGAGCTGTTTTTT	CASSQSLGNTGELFF
TRBV5-6	TRBJ2-5	TRBD2	.	TGTGCCAGCAGCTCAGCCTGGGACTACGATGTAGAGACCCAGTACTTC	CASSSAWDYDVETQYF
TRBV30	TRBJ2-5	TRBD2	.	TGTGCCTGGAGCTGGCTAGCGGGGTCTGAGACCCAGTACTTC	CAWSWLAGSETQYF
TRBV28	TRBJ2-2	TRBD1	.	TGTGCCAGCAGTTTATGGCCGGGACAGGAGAACACCGGGGAGCTGTTTTTT	CASSLWPGQENTGELFF
TRBV5-1	TRBJ1-5	TRBD1	.	TGCGCCAGCAGCTTGCACCGCCGGGACAGGGGGCCCCAGCATTTT	CASSLHRRDRGPQHF
TRBV25-1	TRBJ2-7	.	.	TGTGCCAGCAGTGACCCTCCCTACGAGCAGTACTTC	CASSDPPYEQYF
TRBV29-1	TRBJ2-4	TRBD1	.	TGCAGCGTTCCGGAGGGGACAGGGAGGACACTAGCCAAAAACATTCAGTACTTC	CSVPEGTGRTLAKNIQYF
TRBV2	TRBJ1-1	.	.	TGTGCCAGCAGTGACGAGGGGTTGAACACTGAAGCTTTCTTT	CASSDEGLNTEAFF
TRBV28	TRBJ1-2	TRBD1	.	TGTGCCAGCAGTTCCGGGACAGCTAATGGCTACACCTTC	CASSSGTANGYTF
TRBV9	TRBJ1-4	.	.	TGTGCCAGCAGCGTCGGTACAGGGAGGGGTAATGAAAAACTGTTTTTT	CASSVGTGRGNEKLFF
TRBV28	TRBJ2-7	.	.	TGTGCCAGCAGGGGACACCTCGAGCAGTACTTC	CASRGHLEQYF
TRBV25-1	TRBJ1-2	.	.	TGTGCCAGTTACTTGGGGGGGAATGGCTACACCTTC	CASYLGGNGYTF
TRBV6-6	TRBJ1-6	TRBD1	few	TGTGCCAGCAGCCTGACAGGGGATAATTCACCCCTCCACTTT	CASSLTGDNSPLHF
TRBV9	TRBJ1-5	TRBD1	.	TGTGCCAGCAGCCCGGGGGACAGGGCACAGCCCCAGCATTTT	CASSPGDRAQPQHF
TRBV6-1	TRBJ1-3	.	.	TGTGCCAGCAGTCACACAGGGACTGGAAACACCATATATTTT	CASSHTGTGNTIYF
TRBV6-5	TRBJ1-1	.	.	TGTGCCAGCAGTTACCTCGGGACGTCTTTCTTT	CASSYLGTSFF
TRBV4-3	TRBJ2-2	.	.	TGCGCCAGCAGCCAAGGTGCTAGGTCCACCGGGGAGCTGTTTTTT	CASSQGARSTGELFF
TRBV11-2	TRBJ2-6	.	.	TGTGCCAGCAGCTCCACCCCGGGCGCTGGGGCCAACGTCCTGACTTTC	CASSSTPGAGANVLTF
TRBV4-3	TRBJ2-7	.	.	TGCGCCAGCAGCCAAGATAACAACTACGAGCAGTACTTC	CASSQDNNYEQYF
TRBV27	TRBJ2-7	TRBD2	.	TGTGCCAGCAGTTTGCGGGAGAATAGCTACGAGCAGTACTTC	CASSLRENSYEQYF
TRBV11-2	TRBJ2-1	TRBD2	.	TGTGCCAGCAGCTTAACTCCCGCCCTAGCGGGGGGAGAGCAGTTCTTC	CASSLTPALAGGEQFF
TRBV4-2	TRBJ2-3	TRBD2	.	TGTGCCAGCAGCCAAGTGGCGGGGGGTAACACAGATACGCAGTATTTT	CASSQVAGGNTDTQYF
TRBV18	TRBJ2-1	.	.	TGTGCCAGCTCACCACAGGGGATGTCCTACAATGAGCAGTTCTTC	CASSPQGMSYNEQFF
TRBV6-6	TRBJ2-7	TRBD2	.	TGTGCCAGCAACACACGGGGGGAGGGAGGGGAGCAGTACTTC	CASNTRGEGGEQYF
TRBV18	TRBJ2-7	TRBD1	.	TGTGCCAGCTCACCCCTAAGTGGGACAGGGCTAACATATAATTACGAGCAGTACTTC	CASSPLSGTGLTYNYEQYF
TRBV10-3	TRBJ2-1	.	.	TGTGCCATCAGTGAGTGGGGTGGGAATGAGCAGTTCTTC	CAISEWGGNEQFF
TRBV11-2	TRBJ2-2	.	.	TGTGCCAGCAGCTCCGTCCCCGCGAACACCGGGGAGCTGTTTTTT	CASSSVPANTGELFF
TRBV5-1	TRBJ1-2	TRBD1	.	TGCGCCAGCAGCCCGACCGGGACAGCGAACGGCTACACCTTC	CASSPTGTANGYTF
TRBV30	TRBJ2-7	TRBD1	.	TGTGCCTGGAGTGTCGGACAGGGGACTCTATACGAGCAGTACTTC	CAWSVGQGTLYEQYF
TRBV12-5	TRBJ2-1	TRBD2	.	TGTGCTAGTGGGCCGGGACTAGCAGAACACAATGAGCAGTTCTTC	CASGPGLAEHNEQFF
TRBV5-1	TRBJ2-3	.	.	TGCGCCAGCAGCTTGGGTGCAGGGGCGAACACAGATACGCAGTATTTT	CASSLGAGANTDTQYF
TRBV5-4	TRBJ2-5	TRBD1	.	TGTGCCAGCTCTGGGACAGGGAGGACTGAAGGAGAGACCCAGTACTTC	CASSGTGRTEGETQYF
TRBV11-2	TRBJ1-1	.	.	TGTGCCAGCAGCCATCCCGCCCATGACACTGAAGCTTTCTTT	CASSHPAHDTEAFF
TRBV28	TRBJ1-1	.	.	TGTGCCAGCAGTTCAGGACGGGACACTGAAGCTTTCTTT	CASSSGRDTEAFF
TRBV5-1	TRBJ2-2	TRBD2	.	TGCGCCAGCAGCCTTCAGCGGGAGGTTTCCGGGGAGCTGTTTTTT	CASSLQREVSGELFF
TRBV7-2	TRBJ2-4	TRBD2	.	TGTGCCAGCAGCTCCATAGCGGGAGCCAAAAACATTCAGTACTTC	CASSSIAGAKNIQYF